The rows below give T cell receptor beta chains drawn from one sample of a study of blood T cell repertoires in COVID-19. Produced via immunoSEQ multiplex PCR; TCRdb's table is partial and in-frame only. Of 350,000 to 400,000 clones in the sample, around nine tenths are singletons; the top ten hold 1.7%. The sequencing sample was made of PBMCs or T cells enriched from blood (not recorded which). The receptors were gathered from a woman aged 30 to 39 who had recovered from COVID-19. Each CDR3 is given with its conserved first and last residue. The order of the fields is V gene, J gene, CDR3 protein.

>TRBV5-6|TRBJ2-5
CASSQTGVGGQETQYF
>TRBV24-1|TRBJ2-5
CATSDGTGRLEETQYF
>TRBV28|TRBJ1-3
CASSPYSGNTIYF
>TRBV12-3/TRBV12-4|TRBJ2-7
CASSLGSAYEQYF
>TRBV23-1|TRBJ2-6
CAKRGLIPSGANVLTF
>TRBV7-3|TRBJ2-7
CASSLTPNYEQYF
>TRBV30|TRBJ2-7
CAWSAGTNRYEQYF
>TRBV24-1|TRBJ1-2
CATSEPTSYGYTF
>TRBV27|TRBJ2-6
CASSLAISGANVLTF
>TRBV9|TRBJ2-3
CASSVTSGTDTQYF
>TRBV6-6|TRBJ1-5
CASSPHTGRLSNQPQHF
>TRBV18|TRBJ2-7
CASSPLAANSYEQYF
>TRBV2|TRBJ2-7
CASRRTATYEQYF
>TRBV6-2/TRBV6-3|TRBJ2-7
CASSYSIRLAGEQYF
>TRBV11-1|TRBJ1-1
CASSLGGARNTEAFF
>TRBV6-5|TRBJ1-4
CASSYRGGRNEKLFF
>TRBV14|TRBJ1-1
CASSGQNTEAFF
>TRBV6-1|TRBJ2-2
CASSDYRQGTGELFF
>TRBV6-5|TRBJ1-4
CASRRGQSEKLFF
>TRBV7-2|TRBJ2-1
CASSVDSGREQFF
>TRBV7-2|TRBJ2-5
CASSKYRQETQYF
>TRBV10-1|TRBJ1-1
CASSDATRDREHARNTEAFF
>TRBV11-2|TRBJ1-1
CASSLGAGIEAFF
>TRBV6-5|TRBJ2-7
CASRGGRGDEQYF
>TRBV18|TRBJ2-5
CASSPRILAGGETQYF
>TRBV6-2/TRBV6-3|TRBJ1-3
CASSLVQGATGNTIYF
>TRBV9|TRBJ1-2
CASKYREPYGYTF